One sample yielded the 22 T cell receptor beta chains listed below, sequenced in a study of T-cell memory formation after mild COVID-19. MiXCR, applied by TCRdb to the 5' RACE reads, yields one record per CDR3 protein. The sample holds hundreds of thousands of distinct CDR3 sequences, approximately 20% seen once. Sequenced material: PBMCs or a T cell subset sorted from them (not recorded which). These receptors were obtained from an adult woman who had mild COVID-19 (a few samples of this study predate the infection). Cell type and time point are not known.

J is TRBJ1-5 and V is TRBV27, with D possibly matching TRBD1 (5 bases). V dropped 6 bases and J dropped 6 bases, with 18 bases sitting between them. Germline assignment: CDR1 MNHEY and CDR2 SMNVEV (reference sequence). The CDR3 runs 15 residues. In DNA form, the CDR3 reads TGTGCCAGCAGCACTAGTAGACAGTCTAGTCAGCCCCAGCATTTT. Translating gives CASSTSRQSSQPQHF.

The chain recombines TRBV18 with TRBJ2-7; 11 nucleotides match TRBD2. V lost 0 bases to trimming and J lost 6 bases; unmatched junction nucleotides: 7. This CDR3 is 16 amino acids long. Germline V CDR1 and CDR2: KGHSH, LQKENI. The CDR3, as DNA: TGTGCCAGCTCACCACCAGCACTAGCGGGAGACGGCGAGCAGTACTTC. Encoded protein: CASSPPALAGDGEQYF.

The chain recombines TRBV5-3 with TRBJ2-7; 8 positions agree with TRBD2. TRBV5-3 is noted as an ORF with a role that remains uncertain. The CDR3 length is 16 residues. V lost 3 bases, J lost 0 bases, and 8 bases stayed unmatched. The CDR3 DNA sequence: TGTGCCAGAAGCTCCCCATTAGCGGGGAGCTCCTACGAGCAGTACTTC. It encodes CARSSPLAGSSYEQYF.

This clonotype has a count of ten or more. The chain employs TRBV20-1 and TRBJ2-7, with 7 bases fitting TRBD1. The ends lost 3 bases at V and 0 bases at J; junction bases unmatched: 8. CDR1 and CDR2 (germline): DFQATT, SNEGSKA (reference sequence). This CDR3 region has 15 residues. The CDR3, as DNA: TGCAGTGCTAGGGAGACAGGGCTCAGCTCCTACGAGCAGTACTTC. It yields the protein CSARETGLSSYEQYF.

This clonotype turned up a few times. The rearrangement joins TRBV20-1 to TRBJ1-1; D ambiguous. The V and J ends lost 6 bases and 1 base respectively, with 12 bases between them. Germline V gene lookup returns CDR1 DFQATT and CDR2 SNEGSKA (reference sequence). The CDR3 runs to 13 residues. In DNA form, the CDR3 reads TGCAGTGCCCCGGACCCGGGGAACACTGAAGCTTTCTTT. As protein: CSAPDPGNTEAFF.

The chain combines TRBV12-3 or TRBV12-4 with TRBJ1-1, with D unresolved. This CDR3 has 14 amino acids. Trimming cost V 6 bases and J 0 bases, with 11 bases left between them. CDR3 coding DNA: TGTGCCAGCAGGTATCAGTCGATGAACACTGAAGCTTTCTTT. This translates into CASRYQSMNTEAFF.

For the CDR3, the DNA is TGTGCCAGCAGCCCAGGGACTAGCGGTTTATACGAGCAGTACTTC. Protein product: CASSPGTSGLYEQYF. This chain connects TRBV9 to TRBJ2-7; TRBD2 matches at 11 bases. Losses at the gene ends were 4 bases for V and 4 bases for J; bases not matched to a gene: 7. CDR1 and CDR2 from the germline V gene are SGDLS and YYNGEE. The CDR3 loop spans 15 amino acids.

V gene TRBV20-1 combines with J gene TRBJ2-1; 7 positions match TRBD2. Germline CDR1 and CDR2: DFQATT and SNEGSKA (reference sequence). V shed 0 bases and J 12 bases; nucleotides not matched to a gene: 14. The CDR3 is 15 residues long. CDR3 sequence (DNA): TGCAGTGCTAGAGATCGAGCGGGGCCCTACGGGGGGCAGTTCTTC. As protein: CSARDRAGPYGGQFF.

The table lists this clonotype with a count of one. The gene calls are TRBV5-1 and TRBJ1-5; D unclear. CDR1 is SGHRS and CDR2 is YFSETQ in the germline V gene. The CDR3 contains 15 residues. V dropped 0 bases and J dropped 2 bases, with 9 bases sitting between them. The CDR3 sequence is CASSLVGLGNQPQHF. CDR3 bases: TGCGCCAGCAGCTTGGTAGGGTTGGGCAATCAGCCCCAGCATTTT.

This clonotype has more than one count but fewer than ten. V gene TRBV5-1 combines with J gene TRBJ2-2, with TRBD1 as a possible D gene (6 bases). V was shortened by 0 bases and J by 5 bases, with 8 bases between the two germline ends. The CDR3 is 14 residues long. CDR1 is SGHRS, CDR2 YFSETQ, per germline. The DNA of the CDR3 is TGCGCCAGCAGCTTGGTGGGACATACCGGGGAGCTGTTTTTT. Translation gives CASSLVGHTGELFF. Based on the CDR3 plus reference TRBV5-1 and TRBJ2-2, the full variable domain is KAGVTQTPRYLIKTRGQQVTLSCSPISGHRSVSWYQQTPGQGLQFLFEYFSETQRNKGNFPGRFSGRQFSNSRSEMNVSTLELGDSALYLCASSLVGHTGELFFGEGSRLTVL.

The rearrangement joins TRBV12-3 or TRBV12-4 to TRBJ1-1, with 7 bases fitting TRBD1. V shed 2 bases, J shed 0 bases, and the junction held 3 bases outside the gene matches. The CDR3 sequence is 15 residues long. The CDR3 here is CASSLPQGVNTEAFF. In DNA, the CDR3 is TGTGCCAGCAGTTTACCGCAGGGGGTGAACACTGAAGCTTTCTTT.

The rearrangement joins TRBV12-3 or TRBV12-4 to TRBJ2-7; 10 bases are a match to TRBD2. This CDR3 contains 13 residues. V shed 6 bases, J shed 6 bases, and the junction held 5 bases outside the gene matches. The CDR3 nucleotides are TGTGCCAGCAGCTCACTAGCGGGGTTCGAGCAGTACTTC. Protein product: CASSSLAGFEQYF.

The chain's CDR3 is CASSRTINQGVSGEKLFF. As DNA, the CDR3 is TGTGCCAGCAGCCGGACTATTAATCAGGGGGTTAGTGGTGAAAAACTGTTTTTT. V and J are TRBV3-1 and TRBJ1-4; 7 bases fit TRBD1. V lost 4 bases, J lost 7 bases, and 18 bases stayed unmatched. The CDR3 is made up of 18 amino acids. Germline CDR1 and CDR2: LGHDT and YNNKEL (reference sequence).

The chain has TRBV12-3 or TRBV12-4 and TRBJ2-3, with D perhaps TRBD2 (7 bases). Trimming pared 3 bases from V and 4 bases from J, leaving 14 bases between. CDR3 length: 15 amino acids. CDR3 nucleotide sequence: TGTGCCAGCAGTTTGGGAGGGGGGGGGCCAGATACGCAGTATTTT. It translates to CASSLGGGGPDTQYF.

This clonotype was counted a few times. The rearrangement uses TRBV21-1 and TRBJ2-5. TRBV21-1 is recorded as a pseudogene. The CDR3 contains 12 residues. The CDR3 loop is CASSKRWKTQYF. CDR3 DNA: TGTGCCAGCAGCAAAAGGTGGAAGACCCAGTACTTC.

The V call is TRBV5-6, the J call TRBJ1-2; no definite D call. CDR1 is SGHDT and CDR2 is YYEEEE in the germline V gene. Trimming left V 4 bases short and J 3 bases short, with 13 bases between. This CDR3 has 14 amino acids. CDR3 nucleotides: TGTGCCAGCAGCCCTCTTTCGGCTGACTATGGCTACACCTTC. Translating gives CASSPLSADYGYTF.

In this sample, this clonotype turned up a few times. V is TRBV7-2 and J is TRBJ2-5, with 10 bases that match TRBD1. V shed 10 bases and J 3 bases; nucleotides not matched to a gene: 5. The CDR3 runs to 13 residues. Germline loops: CDR1 SGHTA, CDR2 FQGNSA. CDR3 protein: CATRQGAEETQYF. The CDR3 coding sequence is TGTGCCACCAGACAGGGGGCGGAAGAGACCCAGTACTTC.

V and J are TRBV20-1 and TRBJ1-5, with D possibly being TRBD1 (6 bases). Per germline, CDR1 DFQATT and CDR2 SNEGSKA (reference sequence). The CDR3 is 14 residues long. V was clipped by 3 bases and J by 5 bases, with 14 bases between them. This chain's CDR3 is CSASRGTQHQPQHF. The CDR3 DNA is TGCAGTGCTAGCCGGGGGACACAGCATCAGCCCCAGCATTTT.

This clonotype has more than one count but fewer than ten. The rearrangement uses TRBV4-2 and TRBJ2-7, with D possibly being TRBD2 (5 bases). Per the germline V gene, CDR1 is LGHNA and CDR2 is YNFKEQ. V shed 3 bases and J shed 0 bases, with 15 bases lying between them. The CDR3 length is 16 residues. CDR3: CASSQQSTGYSYEQYF. In DNA form, the CDR3 reads TGTGCCAGCAGCCAGCAATCGACGGGGTACTCCTACGAGCAGTACTTC.

The V gene is TRBV6-2 or TRBV6-3, the J gene TRBJ2-1; 7 nucleotides agree with TRBD1. Germline V gives CDR1 MNHEY, CDR2 SVGEGT. Losses at the gene ends were 5 bases for V and 0 bases for J; bases not matched to a gene: 7. This CDR3 has 16 residues. The CDR3 here is CASSPSTGSSYNEQFF. The CDR3 DNA reads as TGTGCCAGCAGTCCATCGACAGGGAGCTCCTACAATGAGCAGTTCTTC.

This clonotype was counted between two and nine times. The chain links TRBV6-4 to TRBJ2-3, with 9 bases lining up with TRBD2. After removal of 4 bases from V and 2 bases from J, the junction contained 1 base not matched to a gene. In germline, CDR1 is MRHNA, CDR2 SNTAGT. There are 14 residues in the CDR3. DNA of the CDR3: TGTGCCAGCAGTGCTAGCGGGGACACAGATACGCAGTATTTT. Translating gives CASSASGDTDTQYF.

V usage is TRBV25-1 and J usage is TRBJ2-3, with 11 bases matching TRBD2. Germline-derived CDR1 and CDR2 are MGHDK and SYGVNS. The CDR3 has 16 residues. The V and J ends lost 4 bases and 3 bases, in that order; junction bases with no gene match: 6. DNA of the CDR3: TGTGCCAGCAGTGCGGGTAGCGGGAGGGGGACAGATACGCAGTATTTT. Its translation: CASSAGSGRGTDTQYF.